This TCR beta chain stems from a study of T cells in Graves' hyperthyroidism and ophthalmopathy. Points from the study as a whole: Also found in blood were most expanded thyroid clonotypes above 0.001.

As regards this clonotype: Its target is not known.

From germline, CDR1 is SGHVS and CDR2 FNYEAQ. V was cut by 5 bases and J by 3 bases, with 23 bases left in between. This CDR3 region has 17 residues. RNA transcripts served as the template for amplifying TCR beta CDR3 regions. First-round RT-PCR of the TCR CDR3 relied on the HTBI primer set. TCRdb itself ran the multiplex PCR reads through MiXCR, one entry per CDR3 protein. Of roughly 800,000 distinct CDR3 sequences listed, 38% are singletons. Those with hyperthyroidism were 18 to 65 years old, newly diagnosed, and ill for under 2 months. A patient was excluded if there was uncontrolled infection, other autoimmune disease, pregnancy or lactation. Around 10 ml of fresh peripheral blood supplied the PBMCs.

This sequence was found in a man in his late teens or twenties with Graves' hyperthyroidism. This rearrangement joins TRBV7-6 to TRBJ2-7; D is uncertain. Sequenced input: blood. The DNA for the CDR3 is TGTGCCAGCAGCCAGCCCCAATCCACACTTTACCTCTACGAGCAGTACTTC. Protein sequence: CASSQPQSTLYLYEQYF.